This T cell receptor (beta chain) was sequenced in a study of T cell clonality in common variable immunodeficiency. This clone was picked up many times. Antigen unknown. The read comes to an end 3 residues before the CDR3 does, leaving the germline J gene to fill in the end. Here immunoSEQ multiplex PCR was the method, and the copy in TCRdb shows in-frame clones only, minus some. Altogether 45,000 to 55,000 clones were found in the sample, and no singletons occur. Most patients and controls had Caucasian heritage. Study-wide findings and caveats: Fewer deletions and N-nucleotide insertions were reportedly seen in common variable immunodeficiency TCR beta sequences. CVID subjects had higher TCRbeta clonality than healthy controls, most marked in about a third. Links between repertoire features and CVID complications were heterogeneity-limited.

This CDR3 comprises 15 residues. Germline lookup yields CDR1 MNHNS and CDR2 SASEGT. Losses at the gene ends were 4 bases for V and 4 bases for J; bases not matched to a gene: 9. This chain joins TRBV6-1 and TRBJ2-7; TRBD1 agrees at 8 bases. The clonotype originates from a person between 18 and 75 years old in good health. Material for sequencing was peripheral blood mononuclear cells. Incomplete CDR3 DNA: TGTGCCAGCAGTGCGGGACAGGCCTTAATTTACGAG. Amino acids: CASSAGQALIYE. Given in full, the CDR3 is CASSAGQALIYEQYF.